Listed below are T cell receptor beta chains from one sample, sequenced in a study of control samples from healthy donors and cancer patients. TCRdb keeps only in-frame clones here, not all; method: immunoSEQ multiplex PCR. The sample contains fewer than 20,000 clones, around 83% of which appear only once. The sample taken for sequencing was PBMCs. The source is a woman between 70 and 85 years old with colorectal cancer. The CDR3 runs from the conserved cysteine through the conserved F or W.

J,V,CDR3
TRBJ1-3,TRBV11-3,CASSLGLYSGNTIYF
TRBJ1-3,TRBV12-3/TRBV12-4,CASSYSGNTIYF
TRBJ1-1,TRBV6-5,CASSVGKNTEAFF
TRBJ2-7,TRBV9,CASSPWDTAYEQYF
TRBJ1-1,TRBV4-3,CASSRGTVNTEAFF
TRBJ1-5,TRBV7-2,CASSLDRVGGQPQHF
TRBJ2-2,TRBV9,CASRRERGGLGTGELFF
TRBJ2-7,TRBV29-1,CSAGDSFYEQYF
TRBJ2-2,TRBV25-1,CASSESAGELFF
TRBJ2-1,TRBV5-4,CASSLGQGSDEQFF
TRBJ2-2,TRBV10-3,CAIRDSTGELFF
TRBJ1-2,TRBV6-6,CASSLTGDYGYTF
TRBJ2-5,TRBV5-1,CASSLGGQRQETQYF
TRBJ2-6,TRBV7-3,CASSPGQGWGVTF
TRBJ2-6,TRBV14,CASSQDRSTVLTF
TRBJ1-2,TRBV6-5,CATKLDLYGYTF
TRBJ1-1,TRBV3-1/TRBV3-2,CASSQRGVNTEAFF
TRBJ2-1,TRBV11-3,CASSIGGPSEQFF
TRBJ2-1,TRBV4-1,CASSQILTVREQFF
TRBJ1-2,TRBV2,CASSEESSPTF
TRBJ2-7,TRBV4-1,CASSQAIPGQGVYEQYF
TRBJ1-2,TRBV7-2,CASSLWGRDYGYTF
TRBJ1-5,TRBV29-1,CSVLSTEDGQPQHF
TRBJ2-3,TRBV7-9,CASSLVVDTQYF
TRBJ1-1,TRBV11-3,CASSLRTTEAFF